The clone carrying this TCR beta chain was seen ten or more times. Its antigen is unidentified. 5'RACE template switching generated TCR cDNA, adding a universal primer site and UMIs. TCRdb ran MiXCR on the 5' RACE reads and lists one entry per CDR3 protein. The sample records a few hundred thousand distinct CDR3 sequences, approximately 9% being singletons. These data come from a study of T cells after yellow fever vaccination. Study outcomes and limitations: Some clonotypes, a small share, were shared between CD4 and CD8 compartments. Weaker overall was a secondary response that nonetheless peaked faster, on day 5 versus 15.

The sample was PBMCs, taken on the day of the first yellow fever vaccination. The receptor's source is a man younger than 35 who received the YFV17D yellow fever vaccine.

The CDR3 DNA reads TGCGCCAGCAGCCAGACAGGGGGTTGGACAGATACGCAGTATTTT. Translating it yields CASSQTGGWTDTQYF. This chain links TRBV4-1 with TRBJ2-3; 9 bases line up with TRBD1. The CDR3 extends over 15 amino acids. The V and J ends lost 3 bases and 3 bases, in that order; junction bases with no gene match: 4. Germline lookup yields CDR1 MGHRA and CDR2 YSYEKL.